These 31 T cell receptor beta chains originate from one sample sequenced in a study of blood T cell repertoires in COVID-19. The assay was immunoSEQ multiplex PCR, and TCRdb's table has in-frame clones only and misses some. The table includes 150,000 to 200,000 clones, approximately 84% detected once. Sequenced sample: peripheral blood. The receptors originated from a man aged 35-49 years with acute or convalescent COVID-19.

This chain joins TRBV5-5 and TRBJ1-5; the D is unclear. CDR1 and CDR2 from the germline V gene are SGHKS and YYEKEE (reference sequence). The length of the CDR3 is 17 residues. Trimming took 0 bases from V and 1 from J, leaving 14 bases between them. CDR3 protein: CASSLEAGDASNQPQHF. CDR3 sequence (DNA): TGTGCCAGCAGCTTGGAGGCCGGGGATGCGAGCAATCAGCCCCAGCATTTT.

Here the CDR3 reads CASSSRHTGGGYTF. DNA of the CDR3: TGTGCCAGCAGTTCACGCCACACCGGGGGTGGCTACACCTTC. J is TRBJ1-2 and V is TRBV6-5; a possible D gene is TRBD1 (5 bases). There are 14 residues in the CDR3. The V end lost 4 bases, the J end lost 7 bases, and 16 bases lay between the germline ends. The germline CDR1 and CDR2 sequences are MNHEY and SVGAGI.

The J gene is TRBJ1-1, the V gene TRBV5-1; D gene unclear. Germline assignment: CDR1 SGHRS and CDR2 YFSETQ. Trimming cost V 4 bases and J 3 bases, with 13 bases left between them. The length of the CDR3 is 14 residues. DNA for the CDR3: TGCGCCAGCAGCCAAGCCAGTGGAGACACTGAAGCTTTCTTT. Its translation is CASSQASGDTEAFF.

CDR3 amino acids: CATRRGEGLYDGELFF. The CDR3 DNA follows: TGTGCCACCCGAAGAGGAGAGGGTCTTTATGACGGGGAGCTGTTTTTT. The V and J genes are TRBV24-1 and TRBJ2-2, with TRBD2 as a possible D gene (5 bases). The CDR3 loop spans 16 amino acids. CDR1 and CDR2 from the germline V gene are KGHDR and SFDVKD. V was cut by 9 bases and J by 7 bases, with 23 bases left in between.

The sample holds one count of this clone. The chain recombines TRBV28 with TRBJ1-4; 8 bases line up with TRBD1. V gave up 4 bases and J gave up 5 bases; unmatched junction bases: 9. Germline CDR1 MDHEN, CDR2 SYDVKM. This CDR3 has 16 residues. The CDR3 loop reads CASSSNRDRRNEKLFF. CDR3 nucleotide sequence: TGTGCCAGCAGTTCGAACCGGGACAGGCGAAATGAAAAACTGTTTTTT.

V usage is TRBV19 and J usage is TRBJ1-5; D is perhaps TRBD1 (5 bases). Germline CDR1 and CDR2: LNHDA and SQIVND (reference sequence). The CDR3 is made up of 14 amino acids. V lost 7 bases, J lost 4 bases, and 14 bases lay in between. CDR3 DNA: TGTGCCAGTACCACAGGTTTTAAAAATCAGCCCCAGCATTTT. Its protein product is CASTTGFKNQPQHF.

The V and J genes are TRBV29-1 and TRBJ2-3; 9 nucleotides align to TRBD2. With V trimmed by 6 bases and J by 5 bases, 12 bases remained unmatched. This CDR3 has 15 amino acids. Germline assignment: CDR1 SQVTM and CDR2 ANQGSEA. The CDR3 coding sequence is TGCAGCGTGGGGAATAGCGGGGGCGGAGGAGATACGCAGTATTTT. Amino acid sequence: CSVGNSGGGGDTQYF.

V usage is TRBV7-8 and J usage is TRBJ1-1; D gene ambiguous. The V end was cut by 7 bases, the J end by 5 bases, with 23 bases between. CDR3 length equals 16 residues. Germline V gene lookup returns CDR1 SGHVS and CDR2 FQNEAQ. CDR3 loop: CASMVTEVWMRTEAFF. The DNA of the CDR3 is TGTGCCAGCATGGTGACGGAGGTATGGATGAGAACTGAAGCTTTCTTT.

The CDR3 DNA is TGTGCCAGCAGTCAGGGAGGAGGGGACCCATTTTACAATGAGCAGTTCTTC. Protein: CASSQGGGDPFYNEQFF. The rearrangement joins TRBV6-6 to TRBJ2-1; TRBD2 might be the D (6 bases). The germline gives CDR1 MNHNY, CDR2 SVGAGI (reference sequence). Between the trimmed V and J ends, which lost 5 bases and 4 bases, there was a span of 21 bases. The CDR3 covers 17 residues.

CDR3 bases: TGTGCCAGCAGCCCCACCCAGGGTAGCGGGGAGACCCAGTACTTC. This translates into CASSPTQGSGETQYF. The chain has TRBV7-3 and TRBJ2-5; 7 bases line up with TRBD2. Trimming cost V 5 bases and J 5 bases; bases outside gene matches: 11. The CDR3 spans 15 residues. CDR1 is SGHTA, CDR2 FQGTGA, per germline.

On this clone itself: Other DNA sequences in this specimen translate into the identical CDR3. The chain recombines TRBV5-4 with TRBJ2-2; TRBD1 matches 8 bases. Germline trimming cut 5 bases from V and 5 bases from J; bases unmatched to any gene: 8. The CDR3 has 15 residues. CDR1 is SGHNT, CDR2 YYREEE, per germline (reference sequence). The CDR3 region has the DNA TGTGCCAGCAGTCCCGGGACAGGAGGAACCGGGGAGCTGTTTTTT. Protein sequence: CASSPGTGGTGELFF.

The chain employs TRBV7-8 and TRBJ1-1, with 7 bases matching TRBD1. With 2 bases clipped from V and 3 bases from J, the junction kept 6 bases outside the gene matches. The V gene's germline CDR1 is SGHVS and CDR2 FQNEAQ. The CDR3 extends over 15 amino acids. CDR3 amino acids: CASSLLGQGDTEAFF. The CDR3 DNA follows: TGTGCCAGCAGCTTATTGGGTCAGGGGGACACTGAAGCTTTCTTT. The variable domain in full, completed from reference TRBV7-8 and TRBJ1-1, reads GAGVSQSPRYKVAKRGQDVALRCDPISGHVSLFWYQQALGQGPEFLTYFQNEAQLDKSGLPSDRFFAERPEGSVSTLKIQRTQQEDSAVYLCASSLLGQGDTEAFFGQGTRLTVV.

V and J are TRBV7-2 and TRBJ2-7; 8 nucleotides match TRBD1. The CDR3 has 14 amino acids. Germline CDR1 and CDR2: SGHTA and FQGNSA. Losses at the gene ends were 2 bases for V and 2 bases for J; bases not matched to a gene: 2. The CDR3 DNA reads TGTGCCAGCAGCTTACGACAGGGGCCCTACGAGCAGTACTTC. Its protein product is CASSLRQGPYEQYF.

This CDR3 is CASSPQGALENSPLHF. For the CDR3, the DNA is TGTGCCAGCTCACCACAGGGGGCGTTGGAAAATTCACCCCTCCACTTT. V is TRBV18 and J is TRBJ1-6, with 7 bases that match TRBD1. Germline CDR1 is KGHSH and CDR2 is LQKENI. V lost 1 base and J lost 7; bases outside the gene matches: 7. The CDR3 totals 16 residues.

This chain joins TRBV6-1 and TRBJ1-1; D not resolved. CDR1 and CDR2 from the germline V gene are MNHNS and SASEGT. V was cut by 2 bases and J by 8 bases, with 12 bases left in between. This CDR3 has 13 residues. DNA for the CDR3: TGTGCCAGCAGTGAATTGTTCTACTGGGAAGCTTTCTTT. The encoded protein is CASSELFYWEAFF.

This chain links TRBV5-8 with TRBJ1-5; no firm D call. Per the germline V gene, CDR1 is SGHTS and CDR2 is YDEGEE. V lost 2 bases, J lost 4 bases, and 7 bases lay in between. There are 13 residues in the CDR3. The CDR3: CASSFGLNQPQHF. The CDR3 DNA reads as TGTGCCAGCAGCTTTGGCCTTAATCAGCCCCAGCATTTT.

J is TRBJ2-1 and V is TRBV28; D remains ambiguous. Germline V gene lookup returns CDR1 MDHEN and CDR2 SYDVKM. The CDR3 is 12 amino acids. V lost 5 bases to trimming and J lost 3 bases, with 5 bases between them. CDR3 nucleotide sequence: TGTGCCAGCAGTCTCCTCTACAATGAGCAGTTCTTC. Translated: CASSLLYNEQFF.

V is TRBV9 and J is TRBJ1-6; maybe TRBD1 (6 bases). CDR1 SGDLS and CDR2 YYNGEE come from the germline V gene. V lost 2 bases and J lost 4, with 7 bases in between. This CDR3 comprises 14 residues. The DNA for the CDR3 is TGTGCCAGCAGCGTCGGGACATATAATTCACCCCTCCACTTT. Translating gives CASSVGTYNSPLHF. The full variable domain, completed using reference TRBV9 and TRBJ1-6, is DSGVTQTPKHLITATGQRVTLRCSPRSGDLSVYWYQQSLDQGLQFLIQYYNGEERAKGNILERFSAQQFPDLHSELNLSSLELGDSALYFCASSVGTYNSPLHFGNGTRLTVT.

J is TRBJ1-2 and V is TRBV6-1, with D possibly TRBD1 on 5 matching bases. The germline CDR1 and CDR2 sequences are MNHNS and SASEGT. The CDR3 has 17 residues. V lost 0 bases, J lost 5 bases, and 19 bases lay in between. The CDR3: CASSEAWVGTGVYGYTF. For the CDR3, the DNA is TGTGCCAGCAGTGAAGCGTGGGTAGGGACGGGGGTTTATGGCTACACCTTC.

The chain employs TRBV6-5 and TRBJ1-1; possible D gene TRBD1, 6 bases. The CDR3 runs 15 residues. V lost 9 bases, J lost 6 bases, and 23 bases lay in between. The germline CDR1 and CDR2 sequences are MNHEY and SVGAGI. The DNA for the CDR3 is TGTGCCAGTAGACCAACGACGCAGGGGTTAGCTGAAGCTTTCTTT. Translation gives CASRPTTQGLAEAFF.

This chain uses TRBV5-1 with TRBJ1-3; 9 bases are a match to TRBD1. Trimming at V came to 7 bases and at J to 3 bases, leaving 14 bases not matched to a gene. The germline CDR1 and CDR2 sequences are SGHRS and YFSETQ. The CDR3 runs 17 residues. The CDR3 here is CASGTLPGQGGGNTIYF. The CDR3 coding sequence is TGCGCCAGCGGCACGTTACCGGGACAGGGAGGTGGAAACACCATATATTTT.

The V call is TRBV7-9, the J call TRBJ2-4; TRBD2 is a possible D gene (7 bases). The CDR3 is 15 amino acids. Germline CDR1 SEHNR, CDR2 FQNEAQ (reference sequence). With 6 bases removed from V and 8 bases from J, the gap between germline ends came to 20 bases. The CDR3 protein is CASRPDGGLIDIQYF. The CDR3, as DNA: TGTGCCAGCAGACCGGACGGGGGGCTGATCGACATTCAGTACTTC.

This clone showed up just once. The chain couples TRBV3-1 (or the pseudogene TRBV3-2) to TRBJ1-1; the D gene is possibly TRBD1 (5 bases). Germline V gene sequence: CDR1 LGHDT, CDR2 YNNKEL (reference sequence). This CDR3 is 13 amino acids long. V was pared by 1 base and J by 5 bases, with 8 bases between. CDR3 DNA: TGTGCCAGCAGCCAAGTTGGGGGGACTGAAGCTTTCTTT. This codes for CASSQVGGTEAFF.

The chain recombines TRBV5-6 with TRBJ1-4; D unclear. This CDR3 has 15 amino acids. Germline CDR1 reads SGHDT; CDR2 reads YYEEEE. With 0 bases removed from V and 0 bases from J, the gap between germline ends came to 6 bases. CDR3 sequence (DNA): TGTGCCAGCAGCTTGGTCAGTGCAACTAATGAAAAACTGTTTTTT. Translating gives CASSLVSATNEKLFF.

The gene calls are TRBV6-1 and TRBJ1-2; D unresolved. This CDR3 has 14 residues. The germline CDR1 and CDR2 sequences are MNHNS and SASEGT. With 0 bases removed from V and 4 bases from J, the gap between germline ends came to 9 bases. This CDR3 is CASSEAVGLYGYTF. CDR3 in DNA: TGTGCCAGCAGTGAAGCGGTAGGACTCTATGGCTACACCTTC.

The V call is TRBV6-5, the J call TRBJ1-1; D is uncertain. The germline V and J ends were trimmed by 6 bases and 1 base, with 9 bases remaining between them. CDR3 size: 13 residues. Germline assignment: CDR1 MNHEY and CDR2 SVGAGI. CDR3: CASSPAGNTEAFF. The CDR3 coding sequence is TGTGCCAGCAGCCCCGCAGGGAACACTGAAGCTTTCTTT.

The gene calls are TRBV15 and TRBJ2-1; weak D call: TRBD2 (6 bases). The germline V and J ends were trimmed by 2 bases and 2 bases, with 13 bases remaining between them. Germline-derived CDR1 and CDR2 are LNHNV and YYDKDF (reference sequence). The CDR3 spans 16 residues. CDR3 DNA sequence: TGTGCCACCAGCAGACCTGGGACTGCGACCTACAATGAGCAGTTCTTC. It yields the protein CATSRPGTATYNEQFF.

The chain uses TRBV24-1 and TRBJ2-5; 10 nucleotides align to TRBD1. V lost 7 bases and J lost 2; bases outside the gene matches: 6. This CDR3 is built from 15 residues. Germline V gene lookup returns CDR1 KGHDR and CDR2 SFDVKD. CDR3 loop: CATSLTGGPQETQYF. The CDR3 DNA sequence: TGTGCCACCAGCTTGACAGGGGGCCCGCAAGAGACCCAGTACTTC.

The chain has TRBV7-2 and TRBJ2-7; D is perhaps TRBD2 (5 bases). This CDR3 comprises 14 residues. The V gene lost 2 bases and the J gene lost 2 bases, with 10 bases spanning the gap. Germline values: CDR1 SGHTA, CDR2 FQGNSA. DNA for the CDR3: TGTGCCAGCAGCTTAAACCGGGGAACCTACGAGCAGTACTTC. This translates into CASSLNRGTYEQYF.

V and J are TRBV11-1 and TRBJ1-2, with TRBD1 matching 7 bases. The V gene's germline CDR1 is SGHAT and CDR2 FQDESV (reference sequence). V lost 4 bases and J lost 8; bases outside the gene matches: 7. CDR3 length equals 13 residues. Here the CDR3 reads CASSSRDSRGYTF. CDR3 DNA: TGTGCCAGCAGCTCCCGGGACAGTCGGGGCTACACCTTC.

The V and J genes are TRBV25-1 and TRBJ2-7, with D perhaps TRBD1 (6 bases). Trimming removed 1 base from V and 3 bases from J, with 10 bases in between. The CDR3 contains 14 residues. Germline-derived CDR1 and CDR2 are MGHDK and SYGVNS. Written as DNA, the CDR3 is TGTGCCAGCAGTGAATTCGGACAGAGCTACGAGCAGTACTTC. Residues: CASSEFGQSYEQYF.